This is a list of T cell receptor beta chains from one sample in a study of control samples from healthy donors and cancer patients. Data came from immunoSEQ multiplex PCR; TCRdb stores just in-frame clones and leaves some out. The repertoire consists of over 150,000 clones, with about 94% occurring once and the leading ten covering about 5.6%. The sample comprised blood. These TCRs come from a man aged 35 to 55 in good health. CDR3s include the opening cysteine and the closing phenylalanine or tryptophan. The D gene is left open where the match is weak. Where a row states a size, it is once, few, many or the class of an expanded clone; other rows omit it.

clone_size	j_call	d_call	cdr3_length	v_call	cdr3_nt	cdr3_aa
-	TRBJ1-5	-	13	TRBV19	TGTGCCACACGGGGGACGGGCAATCAGCCCCAGCATTTT	CATRGTGNQPQHF
-	TRBJ2-7	-	13	TRBV3-1/TRBV3-2	TGTGCCAGCAGCCAAGGTTCTGGCTACGAGCAGTACTTC	CASSQGSGYEQYF
-	TRBJ1-2	TRBD1	14	TRBV6-5	TGTGCCAGCAGGAGACAGGGGGCGAGCTATGGCTACACCTTC	CASRRQGASYGYTF
-	TRBJ1-1	TRBD1	14	TRBV6-2/TRBV6-3	TGTGCCAGCAGTGACGACAGGGAGAACACTGAAGCTTTCTTT	CASSDDRENTEAFF
-	TRBJ1-2	-	12	TRBV5-1	TGCGCCAGCTCAGCTGGGGGCGGTGGCTACACCTTC	CASSAGGGGYTF
-	TRBJ1-6	-	16	TRBV6-6	TGTGCCAGCAGTTACTCTACGGGGGGCCCCAATTCACCCCTCCACTTT	CASSYSTGGPNSPLHF
-	TRBJ2-3	-	17	TRBV28	TGTGCCAGCAGTTTATGGTCAGCGGTAGTCGGCACAGATACGCAGTATTTT	CASSLWSAVVGTDTQYF
-	TRBJ2-1	-	15	TRBV13	TGTGCCAGCAGCGCCCGACTTTCTTCCAACAATGAGCAGTTCTTC	CASSARLSSNNEQFF
-	TRBJ1-1	-	16	TRBV19	TGTGCCAGTAGTATAGGAGTGAGGGGGTTAAGCGGTGAAGCTTTCTTT	CASSIGVRGLSGEAFF
-	TRBJ2-7	-	11	TRBV19	TGTGCCAGTAGTATGGGTCACGAGCAGTACTTC	CASSMGHEQYF
medium-sized	TRBJ1-5	-	15	TRBV7-8	TGTGCCAGCAGCTACACAGCAGGGGTTGGCCAGCCCCAGCATTTT	CASSYTAGVGQPQHF
once	TRBJ2-7	TRBD2	14	TRBV7-9	TGTGCCAGCAGCTTAGGTTTAGCGGGGGACGAGCAGTACTTC	CASSLGLAGDEQYF
-	TRBJ2-3	TRBD2	15	TRBV5-1	TGCGCCAGCAGCTCCAGGAGCGGGGGCACAGATACGCAGTATTTT	CASSSRSGGTDTQYF
-	TRBJ1-5	TRBD1	15	TRBV24-1	TGTGCCACCAGTGAGGGGACAGGTCCCAATCAGCCCCAGCATTTT	CATSEGTGPNQPQHF
-	TRBJ1-2	TRBD1	16	TRBV24-1	TGTGCCACCAGTGATCCTCGACAGGGTTTCAACTATGGCTACACCTTC	CATSDPRQGFNYGYTF
once	TRBJ1-2	TRBD1	16	TRBV4-1	TGCGCCAGCAGCCAAGAGGGGACAGGGCCTAACTATGGCTACACCTTC	CASSQEGTGPNYGYTF
-	TRBJ2-2	TRBD1	14	TRBV18	TGTGCCAGCTCCCCCCGACAGGGGACCGGGGAGCTGTTTTTT	CASSPRQGTGELFF
-	TRBJ1-2	-	13	TRBV7-8	TGTGCCAGCAGCTGGGGACGGGACTATGGCTACACCTTC	CASSWGRDYGYTF
-	TRBJ1-1	-	18	TRBV5-1	TGCGCCAGCAGCTTGGAACCCGCGACCAGAAATAAGAACACTGAAGCTTTCTTT	CASSLEPATRNKNTEAFF
-	TRBJ2-5	-	14	TRBV25-1	TGTGCCAGCGCCCTCCCGGGGGTCGGAGAGACCCAGTACTTC	CASALPGVGETQYF